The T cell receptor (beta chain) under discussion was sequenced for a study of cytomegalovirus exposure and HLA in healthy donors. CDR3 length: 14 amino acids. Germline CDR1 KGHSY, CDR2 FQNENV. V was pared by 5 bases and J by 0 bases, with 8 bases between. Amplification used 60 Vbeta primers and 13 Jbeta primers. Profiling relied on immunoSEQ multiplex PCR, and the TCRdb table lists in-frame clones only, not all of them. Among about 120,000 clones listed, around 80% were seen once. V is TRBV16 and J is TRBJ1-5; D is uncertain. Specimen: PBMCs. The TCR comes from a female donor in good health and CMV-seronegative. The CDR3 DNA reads TGTGCCAGCAGCATCGGGGATAGCAATCAGCCCCAGCATTTT. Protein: CASSIGDSNQPQHF.